These T cell receptor beta chains were read from a single sample in a study of blood T cells in healthy people across ages. Using its own MiXCR run on the 5' RACE reads, TCRdb lists one record per CDR3 protein. The table has some 1.4 million distinct CDR3 sequences, approximately 42% seen once. Sequenced sample: blood. The receptor set was obtained from a woman under 30 in good health. Both conserved end residues are part of each CDR3. The D gene is left open where the match is weak. Size tells how often a clone was seen (once, few, many) or the class of an expanded clone, and some rows leave it out.

size	V	D	J	DNA	CDR3
-	TRBV6-4	-	TRBJ2-3	TGTGCCAGCAGTGAAGGGGGAACAGACAAAGATACGCAGTATTTT	CASSEGGTDKDTQYF
many	TRBV5-1	-	TRBJ1-1	TGTGCCAGCAGCTTAGTCACAAACACTGAAGCTTTCTTT	CASSLVTNTEAFF
-	TRBV12-3/TRBV12-4	-	TRBJ2-3	TGTGCCAGCAGGGACCTAAGAGCAGATGCGCAATATTTT	CASRDLRADAQYF
few	TRBV6-2/TRBV6-3	-	TRBJ1-1	TGTGCCAGCGTTGACTCGGGGGGAGGCATCACTGAAGCTTTCTTT	CASVDSGGGITEAFF
-	TRBV5-6	-	TRBJ1-2	TGTGCCAGCAGTTATCTTATTCCGACAGCGGCTCGGTATGGCTACACCTTC	CASSYLIPTAARYGYTF
-	TRBV28	TRBD2	TRBJ2-2	TGTGCCAGCAGTTTAGGCGGGGGGGCTTCCGGGGAGCTGTTTTTT	CASSLGGGASGELFF
-	TRBV12-3/TRBV12-4	-	TRBJ2-1	TGTGCCAGCAGTCCCGGGGGACAATACAGTGAGCAGTTCTTC	CASSPGGQYSEQFF
-	TRBV5-5	-	TRBJ2-7	TGTGCCAGCAATCCGGGCTCCTACGAGCAGTACTTC	CASNPGSYEQYF
few	TRBV5-1	-	TRBJ1-1	TGCGCCAGCAGCTTGGCCGAGAGTCAGGGATCTGAAGCTTTCTTT	CASSLAESQGSEAFF
-	TRBV13	-	TRBJ1-6	TGTGCCAGCAGCTCCCGGGGAAGGGATTCACCCCTCCACTTT	CASSSRGRDSPLHF
-	TRBV4-1	-	TRBJ2-3	TGCGCCAGCAGGGACTGGAGGGATACGCAGTATTTT	CASRDWRDTQYF
-	TRBV5-1	-	TRBJ2-3	TGCGCCAGCAGCCCCCGACGAGGTACGCAGTATTTT	CASSPRRGTQYF
few	TRBV7-2	TRBD2	TRBJ2-5	TGTGCCAGCAGCTTCACTGGCGGGGGGGAGACCCAGTACTTC	CASSFTGGGETQYF
once	TRBV9	-	TRBJ1-2	TGTGCCAGCAGCGTAGACACCAACTATAGCTACACCTTC	CASSVDTNYSYTF
-	TRBV5-1	-	TRBJ2-1	TGCGCCAGCAGCTGGGGTGGTAGCGGTAGCTCCTACAATGAGCAGTTCTTC	CASSWGGSGSSYNEQFF
-	TRBV10-3	-	TRBJ1-2	TGTGCCTTCAGTGAGTCCCAGCAAAACTATGGCTACACCTTC	CAFSESQQNYGYTF
-	TRBV6-2/TRBV6-3	TRBD2	TRBJ2-5	TGTGCCAGCAGTATTACGAGGGTAGCGGGGCGCAATGAGCAGTACTTC	CASSITRVAGRNEQYF
-	TRBV2	TRBD2	TRBJ2-1	TGTGCCAGCAGCACCGGGACTAAATTTTACGCGGAGTTCTTC	CASSTGTKFYAEFF
few	TRBV4-1	-	TRBJ1-4	TGCGCCAGCAGCCAGGCGAACGGGGAAAAACTGTTTTTT	CASSQANGEKLFF
once	TRBV25-1	-	TRBJ2-1	TGTGCCAGCAGACCTAGAGGGTTCCCCGTCTACAATGAGCAGTTCTTC	CASRPRGFPVYNEQFF
-	TRBV20-1	-	TRBJ2-7	TGCAGTGCCGGGGCCCAAGGGTCTATATACGAGCAGTACTTC	CSAGAQGSIYEQYF
-	TRBV10-3	TRBD2	TRBJ2-7	TGTGCCATCGGGGGTTACGCTGGGACTAGCGGGAGGGAGAACGAGCAGTACTTC	CAIGGYAGTSGRENEQYF
-	TRBV9	-	TRBJ2-1	TGTGCCAGCAGCCCAGAAGCCGATAGGGGCGAGCAGTTCTTC	CASSPEADRGEQFF
-	TRBV6-5	TRBD2	TRBJ2-5	TGTGCCAGCAGTCGCCTACTAGCGACCCAACAAGAGACCCAGTACTTC	CASSRLLATQQETQYF
-	TRBV18	-	TRBJ2-3	TGTGCCAGCAAGCGGGACACGAACACAGATACGCAGTATTTT	CASKRDTNTDTQYF
-	TRBV29-1	TRBD2	TRBJ2-6	TGCAGCGCGTGGGGGGATAGCGGGACTTTCTCTGGGGCCAACGTCCTGACTTTC	CSAWGDSGTFSGANVLTF
few	TRBV7-9	-	TRBJ2-3	TGTGCCAGCAGCTTGCGGACACCGGTTACGCAGTATTTT	CASSLRTPVTQYF
-	TRBV16	TRBD1	TRBJ2-7	TGTGCCAGCAGCCAAGAATTCAGGGGGTCCGAGGAGCAGTACTTC	CASSQEFRGSEEQYF
-	TRBV7-3	TRBD2	TRBJ2-2	TGTGCCAGCAGCCTAGGACTAGCGGGGGCGGTCGGGGAGCTGTTTTTT	CASSLGLAGAVGELFF
few	TRBV18	TRBD2	TRBJ2-3	TGTGCCAGCTCACCGCGACTAGCGGGAGGTGAAGATACGCAGTATTTT	CASSPRLAGGEDTQYF
-	TRBV27	TRBD1	TRBJ2-7	TGTGCCAGTCGCGCCGGGACAGTCCCTCACGAGCAGTACTTC	CASRAGTVPHEQYF
-	TRBV4-2	-	TRBJ1-3	TGTGCCAGCAGCCGTGAGGCTGGAAACACCATATATTTT	CASSREAGNTIYF
-	TRBV30	TRBD1	TRBJ1-6	TGTGCCTGGAGAGGGGGCGACAGGGTCAATTCACCCCTCCACTTT	CAWRGGDRVNSPLHF
few	TRBV5-1	-	TRBJ1-1	TGTGCCAGCAGTTTAGAGGTCGGCACTGAAGCTTTCTTT	CASSLEVGTEAFF
-	TRBV5-1	TRBD1	TRBJ2-7	TGCGCCAGCAGCGTGGGACAGGGTACGAACGAGCAGTACTTC	CASSVGQGTNEQYF
few	TRBV4-1	-	TRBJ2-2	TGCGCCAGCAGCCAGGTCCCCTCCAGGGTTCAGGGATCCGGGGAGCTGTTTTTT	CASSQVPSRVQGSGELFF
-	TRBV7-2	-	TRBJ2-7	TGTGCCAGCAGCTTAGGGGGGGACTCCTATTACAATGAGCAGTACTTC	CASSLGGDSYYNEQYF
-	TRBV7-3	TRBD2	TRBJ2-3	TGTGCCAGCAGTTACAGCGGGGGGATCACAGATACGCAGTATTTT	CASSYSGGITDTQYF
-	TRBV6-2/TRBV6-3	TRBD2	TRBJ2-3	TGTGCCGGGGGGGGTGGTGGCACAGATACGCAGTATTTT	CAGGGGGTDTQYF
few	TRBV7-2	-	TRBJ1-6	TGTGCCAGCAGCCCCCAGGGGCCCCTAAGCTCCTATAATTCACCCCTCCACTTT	CASSPQGPLSSYNSPLHF
-	TRBV20-1	-	TRBJ2-7	TGCAGTGCCGTCGTGGAGATTGGGACGGGAGTCTCCTACAATGAGCAGTACTTC	CSAVVEIGTGVSYNEQYF
-	TRBV20-1	TRBD1	TRBJ2-7	TGCAGTGCTAGAGAACAGGGGGCTCTCGACGAGCAGTACTTC	CSAREQGALDEQYF
few	TRBV15	-	TRBJ2-5	TGTGCCACCAGCAGCGGCAGCCCGCTCCAAGAGACCCAGTACTTC	CATSSGSPLQETQYF
-	TRBV5-1	-	TRBJ1-2	TGCGCCAGCAGCTTGGGAAAAGGGTTCACGAGGGAGTATGGCTACACCTTC	CASSLGKGFTREYGYTF
many	TRBV29-1	-	TRBJ2-1	TGCAGCGCCGAACTCGGGAACAATGAGCAGTTCTTC	CSAELGNNEQFF